Below are 21 T cell receptor beta chains sequenced from a single sample in a study of naive and memory T cell subsets. A UMI-containing oligonucleotide was joined by 3' ligation to the TCR cDNA template. The SP2 primer and nested alpha and beta constant region primers amplified ligated cDNA in four rounds. TCRdb reprocessed the 5' RACE reads via MiXCR and lists one record per CDR3 protein. The repertoire holds tens of thousands of distinct CDR3 sequences, with 6.5% to 9% as singletons. These receptors were collected from a female donor in good health.

This clonotype has more than one count but fewer than ten. The chain couples TRBV10-2 to TRBJ2-1; TRBD2 matches at 9 bases. Germline loops: CDR1 WSHSY, CDR2 SAAADI. J gave up 2 bases and V 2 bases, and 7 bases lay outside the gene matches. This CDR3 has 17 residues. The CDR3 reads CASSEELAGTTYNEQFF. The CDR3 DNA sequence: TGCGCCAGCAGTGAGGAACTAGCGGGTACTACCTACAATGAGCAGTTCTTC.

This clonotype was recorded many times. V gene TRBV7-9 combines with J gene TRBJ2-2, with 8 bases matching TRBD1. Germline V CDR1 and CDR2: SEHNR, FQNEAQ (reference sequence). Losses at the gene ends were 2 bases for V and 6 bases for J; bases not matched to a gene: 2. The CDR3 is 14 residues long. In DNA, the CDR3 is TGTGCCAGCAGCTTACAGGGGGCGGCCGGGGAGCTGTTTTTT. Amino acids: CASSLQGAAGELFF.

There are a few counts of this clonotype. V is TRBV20-1 and J is TRBJ2-7, with no clear D. Germline-derived CDR1 and CDR2 are DFQATT and SNEGSKA (reference sequence). The CDR3 runs to 13 residues. V was clipped by 2 bases and J by 5 bases, with 13 bases between them. CDR3 DNA: TGCAGTGCTAGACAGCTTGGTGGGGACGAGCAGTACTTC. This gives the protein CSARQLGGDEQYF.

This clonotype has ten or more counts. The genes are TRBV18 and TRBJ2-3, with unresolved D. The CDR3 covers 13 residues. V lost 3 bases, J lost 0 bases, and 4 bases lay in between. Germline CDR1 and CDR2: KGHSH and LQKENI. The CDR3 bases are TGTGCCAGCTCACCCCCCAGCACAGATACGCAGTATTTT. Translating gives CASSPPSTDTQYF.

This chain links TRBV6-1 with TRBJ1-2, with a possible D match to TRBD1 (6 bases). The CDR3 spans 13 residues. V was trimmed by 4 bases and J by 8 bases, leaving 14 bases between them. Germline V gives CDR1 MNHNS, CDR2 SASEGT. The chain's CDR3 is CASSATGSEGYTF. For the CDR3, the DNA is TGTGCCAGCAGTGCCACAGGGTCGGAAGGCTACACCTTC.

This clonotype came up a few times. The chain uses TRBV18 and TRBJ1-1, with D possibly TRBD1 on 6 matching bases. The CDR3 runs to 16 residues. Germline values: CDR1 KGHSH, CDR2 LQKENI. Trimming shortened V by 0 bases and J by 0 bases, and 11 bases separated the two germline ends. The CDR3 protein is CASSPPDSNMNTEAFF. The CDR3 coding sequence is TGTGCCAGCTCACCACCGGACAGTAACATGAACACTGAAGCTTTCTTT. Drawing the rest from reference TRBV18 and TRBJ1-1, the complete variable domain is NAGVMQNPRHLVRRRGQEARLRCSPMKGHSHVYWYRQLPEEGLKFMVYLQKENIIDESGMPKERFSAEFPKEGPSILRIQQVVRGDSAAYFCASSPPDSNMNTEAFFGQGTRLTVV.

V gene TRBV7-3 combines with J gene TRBJ1-1; tentative D call: TRBD1 (6 bases). Deletions cut 5 bases from V and 0 bases from J, with 13 bases between. The CDR3 is made up of 15 amino acids. Germline values: CDR1 SGHTA, CDR2 FQGTGA. The chain's CDR3 is CASSPRGGMNTEAFF. The CDR3 DNA is TGTGCCAGCAGCCCTCGAGGGGGTATGAACACTGAAGCTTTCTTT.

The table lists this clonotype with a few counts. The chain carries TRBV7-9 and TRBJ1-1; 7 bases map to TRBD1. Germline-derived CDR1 and CDR2 are SEHNR and FQNEAQ (reference sequence). The CDR3 totals 17 residues. V was clipped by 5 bases and J by 3 bases; unmatched bases: 15. CDR3 amino acids: CASSPLEGARWDTEAFF. CDR3 bases: TGTGCCAGCAGCCCACTGGAGGGGGCGCGATGGGACACTGAAGCTTTCTTT.

This clonotype has more than one count but fewer than ten. The genes are TRBV19 and TRBJ2-5, with a possible D match to TRBD2 (5 bases). The CDR3 has 14 amino acids. The germline gives CDR1 LNHDA, CDR2 SQIVND (reference sequence). V was clipped by 3 bases and J by 3 bases, with 11 bases between them. The CDR3 loop reads CASSIMDGKETQYF. DNA for the CDR3: TGTGCCAGTAGTATTATGGACGGGAAAGAGACCCAGTACTTC.

This clonotype was seen at least ten times. The chain couples TRBV5-1 to TRBJ2-2, with 10 bases that match TRBD1. Germline CDR1 is SGHRS and CDR2 is YFSETQ. Trimming at V came to 4 bases and at J to 5 bases, leaving 8 bases not matched to a gene. CDR3 length equals 16 residues. CDR3 nucleotide sequence: TGCGCCAGCAGCCAACGACAGGGGGCTGGAACCGGGGAGCTGTTTTTT. Amino acids: CASSQRQGAGTGELFF.

This clonotype appeared many times. J is TRBJ2-7 and V is TRBV29-1; possibly TRBD2 for D (5 bases). The germline V gene encodes CDR1 SQVTM and CDR2 ANQGSEA. The CDR3 totals 11 residues. Between the trimmed V and J ends, which lost 7 bases and 3 bases, there was a span of 10 bases. The CDR3 DNA sequence: TGCAGCGCGAGGGAGAGCTACGAGCAGTACTTC. Translated, it gives CSARESYEQYF.

The chain recombines TRBV11-3 with TRBJ2-7; 9 bases align to TRBD1. Germline lookup yields CDR1 SGHNT and CDR2 YENEEA. The CDR3 extends over 15 amino acids. The trim removed 5 bases at V and 3 bases at J, leaving 8 bases unmatched. CDR3 in DNA: TGTGCCAGCAGCCCAGGGACAGGGAGGGACTACGAGCAGTACTTC. This translates into CASSPGTGRDYEQYF.

This clonotype has at least ten counts. The chain couples TRBV29-1 to TRBJ1-2, with TRBD1 matching over 9 bases. The CDR3 covers 16 residues. J gave up 3 bases and V 1 base, and 9 bases lay outside the gene matches. Germline CDR1 SQVTM, CDR2 ANQGSEA. In DNA form, the CDR3 reads TGCAGCGTTGAAGTTGCGCCGGGACAGGGCCACTATGGCTACACCTTC. This sequence encodes CSVEVAPGQGHYGYTF.

This clonotype has at least ten counts. The chain employs TRBV7-2 and TRBJ2-1; unclear D gene. This CDR3 has 14 amino acids. Germline assignment: CDR1 SGHTA and CDR2 FQGNSA. Trimming took 1 base from V and 3 from J, leaving 7 bases between them. The DNA of the CDR3 is TGTGCCAGCAGCTTAGATATAGGCTACAATGAGCAGTTCTTC. It is translated as CASSLDIGYNEQFF. The variable domain in full, with the rest retrieved from reference TRBV7-2 and TRBJ2-1, is GAGVSQSPSNKVTEKGKDVELRCDPISGHTALYWYRQSLGQGLEFLIYFQGNSAPDKSGLPSDRFSAERTGGSVSTLTIQRTQQEDSAVYLCASSLDIGYNEQFFGPGTRLTVL.

There are a few counts of this clonotype. This chain links TRBV7-9 with TRBJ2-2; D is unclear. Looked up from germline, CDR1 is SEHNR and CDR2 is FQNEAQ (reference sequence). CDR3 size: 16 residues. Trimming removed 1 base from V and 4 bases from J, with 13 bases in between. CDR3 sequence reads: CASSLEAAPGTGELFF. The CDR3 nucleotides are TGTGCCAGCAGCTTAGAGGCAGCCCCGGGCACCGGGGAGCTGTTTTTT.

This clonotype appeared many times. The rearrangement joins TRBV20-1 to TRBJ1-1; D perhaps matches TRBD1 (6 bases). V lost 0 bases to trimming and J lost 4 bases, with 9 bases between them. Germline values: CDR1 DFQATT, CDR2 SNEGSKA (reference sequence). The CDR3 extends over 13 amino acids. The CDR3 DNA reads as TGCAGTGCTAGAGACTACAGGGCCACTGAAGCTTTCTTT. Translating it yields CSARDYRATEAFF.

This clonotype came up a few times. V and J are TRBV9 and TRBJ2-3, with D unclear. Germline V lookup: CDR1 SGDLS, CDR2 YYNGEE. The V end lost 2 bases, the J end lost 1 base, and 2 bases lay between the germline ends. There are 12 residues in the CDR3. CDR3 DNA: TGTGCCAGCAGCGTGCGCACAGATACGCAGTATTTT. It translates to CASSVRTDTQYF.

This clonotype was observed at least ten times. The chain combines TRBV4-2 with TRBJ1-1, with 7 nucleotides matching TRBD1. Germline trimming cut 0 bases from V and 7 bases from J; bases unmatched to any gene: 8. This CDR3 is 15 amino acids long. CDR1 and CDR2 (germline): LGHNA, YNFKEQ. The CDR3 sequence: CASSQENRGPFEAFF. The DNA for the CDR3 is TGTGCCAGCAGCCAAGAAAACAGGGGTCCGTTTGAAGCTTTCTTT.

This clonotype was observed at least ten times. J is TRBJ1-5 and V is TRBV20-1, with TRBD1 matching 8 bases. The CDR3 extends over 16 amino acids. After removal of 6 bases from V and 3 bases from J, the junction contained 13 bases not matched to a gene. Germline CDR1 is DFQATT and CDR2 is SNEGSKA (reference sequence). CDR3 bases: TGCAGTGCCAGGATGACAGGGGCGTTCTTCAATCAGCCCCAGCATTTT. The encoded protein is CSARMTGAFFNQPQHF.

The chain joins TRBV27 to TRBJ1-2; D is uncertain. The CDR3 is made up of 18 amino acids. CDR1 MNHEY and CDR2 SMNVEV come from the germline V gene (reference sequence). Trimming pared 3 bases from V and 4 bases from J, leaving 24 bases between. Written as DNA, the CDR3 is TGTGCCAGCAGTTTGTCGGACGGTTCATTCGGATCACCCTATGGCTACACCTTC. This encodes CASSLSDGSFGSPYGYTF.

This clonotype showed up just a few times. The V gene is TRBV19, the J gene TRBJ2-6; D not resolved. Trimming removed 8 bases at V and 0 bases at J, with 11 bases between. The V gene's germline CDR1 is LNHDA and CDR2 SQIVND (reference sequence). The CDR3 spans 15 residues. The CDR3 bases are TGTGCCAGTGGCGCTTCGAGCTCTGGGGCCAACGTCCTGACTTTC. Its protein product is CASGASSSGANVLTF.